Listed below are T cell receptor beta chains from one sample, sequenced in a study of blood T cell repertoires in COVID-19. Sequencing was performed with immunoSEQ multiplex PCR; in TCRdb, only in-frame clones are kept and a portion is missing. This sample has under 200,000 clones; roughly four fifths occur once, and the top ten carry around 6.5%. The sample comprised peripheral blood. The receptors shown here come from a woman between 40 and 55 years old with acute or convalescent COVID-19. The CDR3 runs from the conserved cysteine through the conserved F or W. A D gene is named only where the DNA matches it firmly. Size is omitted from some rows. Given values are once, few, many or a class for expanded clones.

j_call v_call d_call clone_size cdr3_aa cdr3_nt
TRBJ1-1 TRBV13 . . CASSFVGYDTEAFF TGTGCCAGCAGCTTTGTCGGGTATGACACTGAAGCTTTCTTT
TRBJ1-3 TRBV28 . once CATARDLAGGNTIYF TGTGCCACCGCCCGGGATTTAGCAGGCGGAAACACCATATATTTT
TRBJ2-7 TRBV4-1 TRBD2 . CASSRELEGLVLREQYF TGCGCCAGCAGCCGCGAACTAGAGGGACTAGTCCTCCGCGAGCAGTACTTC
TRBJ2-7 TRBV7-3 TRBD1 . CASTWTGTLYEQYF TGTGCCAGCACATGGACAGGGACTCTCTACGAGCAGTACTTC
TRBJ1-5 TRBV19 . once CASSIERAGQPQHF TGTGCCAGTAGTATAGAGAGGGCGGGACAGCCCCAGCATTTT
TRBJ2-3 TRBV24-1 TRBD2 . CATSDTSASTDTQYF TGTGCCACCAGTGATACTAGCGCTAGCACAGATACGCAGTATTTT
TRBJ1-5 TRBV2 . few CASSEGAQKNQPQHF TGTGCCAGCAGTGAAGGTGCACAGAAAAATCAGCCCCAGCATTTT
TRBJ1-4 TRBV12-3/TRBV12-4 . . CASGGADEKLFF TGTGCCAGCGGAGGAGCTGATGAAAAACTGTTTTTT
TRBJ2-5 TRBV18 . many CASSPPGHSETQYF TGTGCCAGCTCACCACCGGGGCACTCAGAGACCCAGTACTTC
TRBJ2-5 TRBV24-1 . once CATSDPLRETQYF TGTGCCACCAGTGATCCCCTTCGAGAGACCCAGTACTTC
TRBJ1-6 TRBV23-1 . . CASSPMSGDSGPGSYNSPLHF TGCGCCAGCAGTCCTATGTCGGGTGACAGTGGGCCTGGCTCCTATAATTCACCCCTCCACTTT
TRBJ2-5 TRBV28 TRBD2 . CASSPRGGSDETQYF TGTGCCAGCAGCCCTCGGGGGGGCTCTGATGAGACCCAGTACTTC
TRBJ1-4 TRBV15 . once CATSRAPSNEKLFF TGTGCCACCAGCAGAGCTCCCAGTAATGAAAAACTGTTTTTT
TRBJ2-3 TRBV5-1 TRBD1 . CASSLGQGSTDTQYF TGCGCCAGCAGCTTAGGACAGGGGTCCACAGATACGCAGTATTTT
TRBJ2-1 TRBV27 TRBD2 . CASSPDAWTGGVNEQFF TGTGCCAGCAGTCCGGATGCGTGGACGGGGGGGGTCAATGAGCAGTTCTTC
TRBJ2-7 TRBV6-4 TRBD1 . CASGQDVGLEQYF TGTGCCAGCGGACAGGACGTGGGTCTCGAGCAGTACTTC
TRBJ1-1 TRBV5-1 TRBD1 . CASSLAPGGGNTEAFF TGCGCCAGCAGCTTGGCGCCAGGGGGCGGAAACACTGAAGCTTTCTTT
TRBJ1-2 TRBV28 . . CASSQVGGRVSDYGYTF TGTGCCAGCAGTCAAGTAGGGGGGAGGGTGAGCGACTATGGCTACACCTTC
TRBJ2-7 TRBV5-1 TRBD1 . CASSAGGDFREQYF TGCGCCAGCAGCGCAGGGGGCGACTTTAGGGAGCAGTACTTC
TRBJ2-7 TRBV28 TRBD2 . CASSLPSGSYLNHEQYF TGTGCCAGCAGTTTACCGAGCGGGAGCTACCTAAACCACGAGCAGTACTTC
TRBJ1-5 TRBV28 . . CASSFLQGNNQPQHF TGTGCCAGCAGTTTCTTGCAGGGCAACAATCAGCCCCAGCATTTT
TRBJ2-7 TRBV18 TRBD1 . CASSPETGGYYEQYF TGTGCCAGCTCACCAGAGACAGGGGGTTACTACGAGCAGTACTTC
TRBJ2-1 TRBV28 . . CASALDTYNEQFF TGTGCCAGCGCACTAGACACCTACAATGAGCAGTTCTTC
TRBJ1-5 TRBV19 TRBD1 few CASQGQASNQPQHF TGTGCCAGCCAGGGACAGGCTAGCAATCAGCCCCAGCATTTT
TRBJ2-3 TRBV27 . . CASSFWTQRLRTDTQYF TGTGCCAGCAGTTTTTGGACACAAAGATTGCGCACAGATACGCAGTATTTT
TRBJ2-1 TRBV7-9 . . CASSDRGRNEQFF TGTGCCAGCAGCGACCGAGGGAGGAATGAGCAGTTCTTC
TRBJ1-6 TRBV6-2/TRBV6-3 . few CASSQQDRWSSYNSPLHF TGTGCCAGCAGTCAACAAGACAGATGGAGCTCCTATAATTCACCCCTCCACTTT
TRBJ2-7 TRBV7-2 TRBD2 once CASSKTSENYEQYF TGTGCCAGCAGCAAGACTAGCGAAAACTACGAGCAGTACTTC
TRBJ1-2 TRBV5-1 . once CASSPAVVRSANYGYTF TGCGCCAGCAGCCCCGCGGTGGTTAGGTCAGCTAACTATGGCTACACCTTC
TRBJ1-2 TRBV28 . few CASSLTGRGDANYGYTF TGTGCCAGCAGTTTAACAGGGCGAGGCGACGCTAACTATGGCTACACCTTC
TRBJ2-1 TRBV7-2 TRBD1 . CASTPSGTGSYNEQFF TGTGCCAGCACCCCCTCCGGGACAGGGTCCTACAATGAGCAGTTCTTC
TRBJ1-1 TRBV30 . . CAWTRNTEAFF TGTGCCTGGACTAGGAACACTGAAGCTTTCTTT
TRBJ2-3 TRBV7-2 . few CASSLARVPDTQYF TGTGCCAGCAGCTTAGCGAGGGTCCCAGATACGCAGTATTTT
TRBJ1-2 TRBV2 TRBD1 . CASSRTGQGNYGYTF TGTGCCAGCAGTCGGACGGGACAGGGGAACTATGGCTACACCTTC
TRBJ2-3 TRBV5-4 TRBD2 . CASSRGGTRNTDTQYF TGTGCCAGCAGCAGAGGCGGGACTAGGAACACAGATACGCAGTATTTT
TRBJ2-7 TRBV5-1 TRBD2 . CASSPVVAGTYEQYF TGCGCCAGCAGCCCGGTAGTAGCGGGCACCTACGAGCAGTACTTC
TRBJ1-6 TRBV15 . . CATSTRDFLNSPLHF TGTGCCACCAGCACCCGGGACTTCCTTAATTCACCCCTCCACTTT
TRBJ2-7 TRBV18 . once CASSPGPGVWIEQYF TGTGCCAGCTCACCAGGGCCCGGGGTTTGGATCGAGCAGTACTTC
TRBJ1-2 TRBV6-5 . . CASSPGEANYGYTF TGTGCCAGCAGTCCGGGTGAAGCTAACTATGGCTACACCTTC
TRBJ2-5 TRBV7-3 TRBD1 once CASSRTGQETQYF TGTGCCAGCAGCCGGACAGGACAAGAGACCCAGTACTTC
TRBJ2-7 TRBV2 TRBD2 . CASLAGSSYEQYF TGTGCCAGCTTAGCGGGATCCTCCTACGAGCAGTACTTC
TRBJ1-4 TRBV5-1 TRBD1 few CASSLAPTGDNEKLFF TGCGCCAGCAGCTTGGCCCCGACAGGGGACAATGAAAAACTGTTTTTT
TRBJ2-3 TRBV9 TRBD2 . CASSVRSGDYTDTQYF TGTGCCAGCAGCGTGCGAAGCGGGGACTACACAGATACGCAGTATTTT
TRBJ1-6 TRBV13 . . CASSFTGSSYNSPLHF TGTGCCAGCAGCTTTACAGGGTCCTCCTATAATTCACCCCTCCACTTT
TRBJ1-2 TRBV24-1 TRBD1 . CATSDLTGEGYTF TGTGCCACCAGTGATTTGACAGGGGAAGGCTACACCTTC